The source of this T cell receptor beta chain is a study of T cells after yellow fever vaccination. Broader study findings: The presence of abundant clonotypes contaminating from the bulk population was possible in FACS-sorted repertoires.

With respect to this clonotype: The antigen remains undetermined.

TCRdb redid the calling of the 5' RACE reads with MiXCR, one entry per CDR3 protein. The repertoire holds 250,000 to 300,000 distinct CDR3 sequences, with 8.7% as singletons. Material: CD4+ T cells sorted from PBMCs, obtained 5 days after the yellow fever booster vaccination. The receptor comes from a man aged 18-30 years who received the YFV17D yellow fever vaccine.

In DNA form, the CDR3 reads TGTGCCAGCATCCCCGGAGGCAACTATGGCTACACCTTC. Its translation is CASIPGGNYGYTF. The chain recombines TRBV2 with TRBJ1-2; D not certain. The germline V gene encodes CDR1 SNHLY and CDR2 FYNNEI. This CDR3 is 13 amino acids long. Trimming took 7 bases from V and 2 from J, leaving 11 bases between them.